Included here is one T cell receptor beta chain sequence, with context. Its specificity is unknown. Germline is not matched at one junction end, which may reflect a read error. The CDR3 contains 12 residues. Germline CDR1 SGDLS, CDR2 YYNGEE. The PCR used 60 Vbeta and 13 Jbeta primers. Here immunoSEQ multiplex PCR was the method, and the copy in TCRdb shows in-frame clones only, minus some. Of about 98,000 clones in the sample, roughly two thirds are singletons; the top ten hold about 2.5%. This sample is drawn from a study of cytomegalovirus exposure and HLA in healthy donors. Study-wide results and caveats: Highly shared sequence variants in one cluster were likely a sequencing artifact. Reports indicate that TCR beta sequences accurately predicted the HLA-A and HLA-B alleles of most subjects. In a later analysis, across HLA loci, associated TCR counts were highest for DRB1, lowest for HLA-C.

The J gene is TRBJ2-1, the V gene TRBV9, with D unresolved. The sample consisted of PBMCs. This receptor was taken from a man aged 45-60 years in good health and CMV-seronegative. In DNA form, the CDR3 reads TGTGCCAGCAGTGTAGGTACTACTGTACAGTTCTTC. This translates into CASSVGTTVQFF.